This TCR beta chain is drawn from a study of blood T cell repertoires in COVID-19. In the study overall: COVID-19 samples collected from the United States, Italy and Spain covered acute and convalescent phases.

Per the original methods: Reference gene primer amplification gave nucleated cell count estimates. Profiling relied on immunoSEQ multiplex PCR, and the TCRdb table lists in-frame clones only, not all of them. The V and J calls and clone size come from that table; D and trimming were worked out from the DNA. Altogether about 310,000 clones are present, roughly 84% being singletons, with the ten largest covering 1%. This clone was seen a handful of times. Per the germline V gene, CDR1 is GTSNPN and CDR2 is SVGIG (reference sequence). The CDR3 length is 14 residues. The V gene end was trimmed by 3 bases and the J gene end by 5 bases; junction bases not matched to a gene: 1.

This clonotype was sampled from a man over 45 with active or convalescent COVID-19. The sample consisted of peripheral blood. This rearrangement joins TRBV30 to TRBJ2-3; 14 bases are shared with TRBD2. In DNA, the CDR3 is TGTGCCTGGAGGACTAGCGGGAGGGAAGATACGCAGTATTTT. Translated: CAWRTSGREDTQYF.